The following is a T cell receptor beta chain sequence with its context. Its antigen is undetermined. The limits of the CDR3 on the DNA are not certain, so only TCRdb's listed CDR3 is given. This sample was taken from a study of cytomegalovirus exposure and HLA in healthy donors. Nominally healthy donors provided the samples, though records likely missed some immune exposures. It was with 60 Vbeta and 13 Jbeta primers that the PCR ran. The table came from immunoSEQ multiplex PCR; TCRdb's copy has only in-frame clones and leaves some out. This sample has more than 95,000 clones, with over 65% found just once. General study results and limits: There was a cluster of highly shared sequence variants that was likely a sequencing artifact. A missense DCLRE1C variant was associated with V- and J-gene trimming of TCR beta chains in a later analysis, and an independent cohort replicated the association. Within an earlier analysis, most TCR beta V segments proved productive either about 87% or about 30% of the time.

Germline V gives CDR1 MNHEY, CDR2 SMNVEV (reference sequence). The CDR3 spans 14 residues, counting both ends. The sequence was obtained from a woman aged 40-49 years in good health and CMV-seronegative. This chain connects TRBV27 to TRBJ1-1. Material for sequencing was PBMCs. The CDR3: CASSSSRGHTEAFF.